This T cell receptor beta chain was obtained from a study of cytomegalovirus exposure and HLA in healthy donors. The study, taken as a whole, reports: In a later analysis, 15,000 to 20,000 TCR beta sequences were associated with HLA alleles at 0.05 false discovery rate.

PCR involved 60 Vbeta and 13 Jbeta primers. Clones were read by immunoSEQ multiplex PCR, and TCRdb kept only the in-frame ones, dropping some. The data show about 120,000 clones, about 76% seen once. This clone has a single count. Its antigen is as yet unknown. Mismatch with germline at one junction end may stem from a read error. From germline, CDR1 is MNHNS and CDR2 SASEGT. This CDR3 region has 10 residues. The gene calls are TRBV6-1 and TRBJ2-5; D is ambiguous. The material sequenced was PBMCs. This TCR came from a woman in her thirties or forties in good health and CMV-seronegative. Written as DNA, the CDR3 is TGTGCCAGCAGCGAAGAGACCCAGTACTTC. Protein: CASSEETQYF.